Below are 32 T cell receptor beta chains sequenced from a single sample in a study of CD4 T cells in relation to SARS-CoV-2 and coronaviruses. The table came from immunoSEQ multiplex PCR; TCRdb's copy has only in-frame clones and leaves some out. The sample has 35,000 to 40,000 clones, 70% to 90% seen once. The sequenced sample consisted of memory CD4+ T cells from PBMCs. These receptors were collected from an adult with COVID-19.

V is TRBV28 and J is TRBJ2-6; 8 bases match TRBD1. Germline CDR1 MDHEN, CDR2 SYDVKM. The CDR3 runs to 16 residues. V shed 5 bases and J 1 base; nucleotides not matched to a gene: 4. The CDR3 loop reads CASSGTGRSGANVLTF. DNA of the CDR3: TGTGCCAGCAGTGGGACAGGAAGATCTGGGGCCAACGTCCTGACTTTC.

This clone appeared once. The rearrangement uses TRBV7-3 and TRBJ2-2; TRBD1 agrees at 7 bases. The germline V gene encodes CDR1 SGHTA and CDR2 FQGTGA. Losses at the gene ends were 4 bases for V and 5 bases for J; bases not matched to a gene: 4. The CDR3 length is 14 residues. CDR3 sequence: CASSWQGDTGELFF. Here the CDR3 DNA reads TGTGCCAGCAGCTGGCAGGGGGATACCGGGGAGCTGTTTTTT. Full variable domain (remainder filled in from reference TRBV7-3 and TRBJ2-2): GAGVSQTPSNKVTEKGKYVELRCDPISGHTALYWYRQSLGQGPEFLIYFQGTGAADDSGLPNDRFFAVRPEGSVSTLKIQRTERGDSAVYLCASSWQGDTGELFFGEGSRLTVL.

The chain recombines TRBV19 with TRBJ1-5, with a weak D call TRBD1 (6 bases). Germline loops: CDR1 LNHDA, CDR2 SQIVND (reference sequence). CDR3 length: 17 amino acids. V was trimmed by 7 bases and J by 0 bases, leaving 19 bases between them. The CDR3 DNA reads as TGTGCCAGTAAAGGGCGCCAGGGGAACTATAGCAATCAGCCCCAGCATTTT. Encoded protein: CASKGRQGNYSNQPQHF.

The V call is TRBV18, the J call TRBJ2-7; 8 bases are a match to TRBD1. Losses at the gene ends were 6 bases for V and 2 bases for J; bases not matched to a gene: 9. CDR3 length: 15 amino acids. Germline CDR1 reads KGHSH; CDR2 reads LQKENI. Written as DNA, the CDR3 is TGTGCCAGCTCGCCGGGACAGGATCTAGCCTACGAGCAGTACTTC. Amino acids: CASSPGQDLAYEQYF.

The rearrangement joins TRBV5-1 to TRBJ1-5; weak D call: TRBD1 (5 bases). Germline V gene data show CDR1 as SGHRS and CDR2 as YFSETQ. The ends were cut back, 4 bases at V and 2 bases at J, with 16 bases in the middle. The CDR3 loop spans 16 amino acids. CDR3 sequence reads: CASSPGGAEGNQPQHF. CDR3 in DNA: TGCGCCAGCAGCCCCGGTGGGGCCGAGGGCAATCAGCCCCAGCATTTT.

The CDR3 DNA sequence: TGCGCCAGCAGCCAAGTGATGGCCTACGAGCAGTACTTC. It specifies CASSQVMAYEQYF. The V and J genes are TRBV4-1 and TRBJ2-7, with D unresolved. The CDR3 is 13 amino acids. Trimming removed 1 base at V and 2 bases at J, with 6 bases between. Germline V gene sequence: CDR1 MGHRA, CDR2 YSYEKL.

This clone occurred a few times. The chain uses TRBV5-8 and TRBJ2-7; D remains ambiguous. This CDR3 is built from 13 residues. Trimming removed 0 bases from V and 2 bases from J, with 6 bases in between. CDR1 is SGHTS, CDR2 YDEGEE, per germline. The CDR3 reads CASSLDQTYEQYF. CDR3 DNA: TGTGCCAGCAGCTTGGATCAGACCTACGAGCAGTACTTC. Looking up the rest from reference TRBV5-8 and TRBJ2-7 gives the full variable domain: EAGVTQSPTHLIKTRGQQATLRCSPISGHTSVYWYQQALGLGLQFLLWYDEGEERNRGNFPPRFSGRQFPNYSSELNVNALELEDSALYLCASSLDQTYEQYFGPGTRLTVT.

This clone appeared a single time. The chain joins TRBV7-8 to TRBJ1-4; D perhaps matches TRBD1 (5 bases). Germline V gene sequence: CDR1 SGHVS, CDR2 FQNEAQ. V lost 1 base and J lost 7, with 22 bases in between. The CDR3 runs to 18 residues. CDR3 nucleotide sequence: TGTGCCAGCAGCTTAGAATGGGACGGCCAGGCGTTAGGTGAAAAACTGTTTTTT. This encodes CASSLEWDGQALGEKLFF. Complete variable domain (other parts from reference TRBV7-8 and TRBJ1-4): GAGVSQSPRYKVAKRGQDVALRCDPISGHVSLFWYQQALGQGPEFLTYFQNEAQLDKSGLPSDRFFAERPEGSVSTLKIQRTQQEDSAVYLCASSLEWDGQALGEKLFFGSGTQLSVL.

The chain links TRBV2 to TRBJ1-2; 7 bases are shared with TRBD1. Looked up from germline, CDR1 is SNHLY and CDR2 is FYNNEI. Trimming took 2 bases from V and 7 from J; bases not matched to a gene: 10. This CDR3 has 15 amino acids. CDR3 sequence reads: CASSEKSTGTVGYTF. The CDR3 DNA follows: TGTGCCAGCAGTGAAAAATCGACAGGGACGGTTGGCTACACCTTC.

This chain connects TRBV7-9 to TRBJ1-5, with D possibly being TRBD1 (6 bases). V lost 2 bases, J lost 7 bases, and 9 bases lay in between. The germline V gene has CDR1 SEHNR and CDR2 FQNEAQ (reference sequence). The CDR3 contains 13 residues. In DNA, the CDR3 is TGTGCCAGCAGCTTATCAGGGGACCAGCCCCAGCATTTT. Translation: CASSLSGDQPQHF. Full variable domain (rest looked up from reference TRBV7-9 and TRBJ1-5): DTGVSQNPRHKITKRGQNVTFRCDPISEHNRLYWYRQTLGQGPEFLTYFQNEAQLEKSRLLSDRFSAERPKGSFSTLEIQRTEQGDSAMYLCASSLSGDQPQHFGDGTRLSIL.

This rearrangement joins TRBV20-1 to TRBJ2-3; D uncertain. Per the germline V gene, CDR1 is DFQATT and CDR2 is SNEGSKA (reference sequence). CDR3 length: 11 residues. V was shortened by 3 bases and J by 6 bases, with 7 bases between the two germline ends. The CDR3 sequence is CSARVGDTQYF. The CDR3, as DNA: TGCAGTGCTAGGGTCGGGGATACGCAGTATTTT.

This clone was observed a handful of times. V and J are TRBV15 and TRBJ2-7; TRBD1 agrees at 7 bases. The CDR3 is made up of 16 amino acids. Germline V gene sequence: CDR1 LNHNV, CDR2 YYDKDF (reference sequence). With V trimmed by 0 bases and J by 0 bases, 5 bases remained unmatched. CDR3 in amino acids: CATSRDGGTASYEQYF. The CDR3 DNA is TGTGCCACCAGCAGAGATGGTGGGACAGCCTCCTACGAGCAGTACTTC.

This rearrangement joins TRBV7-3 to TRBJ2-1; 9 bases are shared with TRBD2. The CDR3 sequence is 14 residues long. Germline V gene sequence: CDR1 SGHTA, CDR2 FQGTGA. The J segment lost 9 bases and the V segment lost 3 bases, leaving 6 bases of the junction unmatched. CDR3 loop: CASSLAGGPVEQFF. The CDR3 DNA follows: TGTGCCAGCAGCTTGGCGGGAGGGCCGGTTGAGCAGTTCTTC.

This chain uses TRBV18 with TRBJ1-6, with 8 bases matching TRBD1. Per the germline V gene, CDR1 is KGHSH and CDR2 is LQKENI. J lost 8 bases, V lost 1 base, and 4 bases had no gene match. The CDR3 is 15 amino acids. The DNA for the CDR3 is TGTGCCAGCTCACCACGACAGGGGAGAGATTCACCCCTCCACTTT. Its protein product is CASSPRQGRDSPLHF.

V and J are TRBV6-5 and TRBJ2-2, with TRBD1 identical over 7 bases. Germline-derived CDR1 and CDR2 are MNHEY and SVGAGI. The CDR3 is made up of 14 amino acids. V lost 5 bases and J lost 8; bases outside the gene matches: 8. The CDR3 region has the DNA TGTGCCAGCAGTCGCACCAGGGGGAGTGGGGAGCTGTTTTTT. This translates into CASSRTRGSGELFF.

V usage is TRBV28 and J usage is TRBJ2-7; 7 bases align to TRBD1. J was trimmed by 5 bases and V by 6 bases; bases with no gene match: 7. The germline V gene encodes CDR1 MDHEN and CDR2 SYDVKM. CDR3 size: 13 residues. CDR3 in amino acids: CASRDRFRHEQYF. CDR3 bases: TGTGCCAGCAGGGACAGGTTTCGACACGAGCAGTACTTC.

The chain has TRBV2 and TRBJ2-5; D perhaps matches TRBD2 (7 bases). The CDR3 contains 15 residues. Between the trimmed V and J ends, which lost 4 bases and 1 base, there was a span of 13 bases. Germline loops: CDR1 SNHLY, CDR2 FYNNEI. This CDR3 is CASSGGGAAQETQYF. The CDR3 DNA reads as TGTGCCAGCAGTGGTGGGGGGGCTGCCCAAGAGACCCAGTACTTC.

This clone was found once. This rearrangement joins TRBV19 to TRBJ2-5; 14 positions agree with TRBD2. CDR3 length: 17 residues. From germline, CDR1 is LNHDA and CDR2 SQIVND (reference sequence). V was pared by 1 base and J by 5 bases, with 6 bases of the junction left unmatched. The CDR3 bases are TGTGCCAGTAGTATAGGGGGGACTAGCGGGAGTGGGGAGACCCAGTACTTC. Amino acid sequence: CASSIGGTSGSGETQYF.

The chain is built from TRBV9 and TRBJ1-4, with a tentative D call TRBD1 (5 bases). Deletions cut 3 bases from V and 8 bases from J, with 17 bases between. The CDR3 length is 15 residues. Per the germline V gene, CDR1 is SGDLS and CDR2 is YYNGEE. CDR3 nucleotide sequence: TGTGCCAGCAGCGCAGGTGGGGGGTCAAACGAAAAACTGTTTTTT. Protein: CASSAGGGSNEKLFF.

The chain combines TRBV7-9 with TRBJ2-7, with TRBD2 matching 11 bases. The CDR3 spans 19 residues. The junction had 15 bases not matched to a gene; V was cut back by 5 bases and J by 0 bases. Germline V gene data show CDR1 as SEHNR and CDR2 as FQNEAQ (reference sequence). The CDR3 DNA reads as TGTGCCAGCAGCCAGAAGGTCGGGACTAGCGGAAGGAGCTCCTACGAGCAGTACTTC. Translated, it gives CASSQKVGTSGRSSYEQYF.

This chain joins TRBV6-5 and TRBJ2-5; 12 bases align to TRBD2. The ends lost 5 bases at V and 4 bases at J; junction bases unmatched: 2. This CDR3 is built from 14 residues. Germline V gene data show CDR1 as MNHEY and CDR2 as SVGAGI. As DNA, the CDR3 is TGTGCCAGCAGTCTGACTAGCGGGAGAGAGACCCAGTACTTC. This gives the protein CASSLTSGRETQYF.

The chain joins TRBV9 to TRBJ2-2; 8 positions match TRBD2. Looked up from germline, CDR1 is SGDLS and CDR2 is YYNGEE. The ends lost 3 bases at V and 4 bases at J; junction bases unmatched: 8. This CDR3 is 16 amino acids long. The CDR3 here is CASSAGGGLSTGELFF. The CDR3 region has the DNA TGTGCCAGCAGCGCCGGGGGGGGGTTAAGCACCGGGGAGCTGTTTTTT.

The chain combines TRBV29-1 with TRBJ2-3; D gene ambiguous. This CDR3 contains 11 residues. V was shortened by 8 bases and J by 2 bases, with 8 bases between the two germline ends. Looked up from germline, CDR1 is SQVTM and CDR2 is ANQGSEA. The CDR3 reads CSPQDTDTQYF. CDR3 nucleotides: TGCAGCCCCCAGGACACAGATACGCAGTATTTT.

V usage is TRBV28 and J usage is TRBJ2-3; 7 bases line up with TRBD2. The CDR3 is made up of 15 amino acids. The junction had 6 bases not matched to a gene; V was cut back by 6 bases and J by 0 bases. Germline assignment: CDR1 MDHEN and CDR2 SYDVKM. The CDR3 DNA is TGTGCCAGCAGCCTCCAAGCGGGAAGCACAGATACGCAGTATTTT. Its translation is CASSLQAGSTDTQYF.

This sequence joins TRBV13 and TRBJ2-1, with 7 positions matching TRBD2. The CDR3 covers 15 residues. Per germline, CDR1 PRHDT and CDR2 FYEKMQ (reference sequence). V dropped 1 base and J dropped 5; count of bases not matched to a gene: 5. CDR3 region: CASSLVGRPNNEQFF. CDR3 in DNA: TGTGCCAGCAGCTTAGTCGGGAGGCCTAACAATGAGCAGTTCTTC.

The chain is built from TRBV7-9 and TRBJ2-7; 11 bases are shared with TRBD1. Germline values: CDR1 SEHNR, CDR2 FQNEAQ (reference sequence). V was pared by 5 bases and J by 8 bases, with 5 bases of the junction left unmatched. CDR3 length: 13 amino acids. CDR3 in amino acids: CASSPRTGGQQYF. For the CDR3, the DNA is TGTGCCAGCAGCCCCCGGACAGGGGGCCAGCAGTACTTC.

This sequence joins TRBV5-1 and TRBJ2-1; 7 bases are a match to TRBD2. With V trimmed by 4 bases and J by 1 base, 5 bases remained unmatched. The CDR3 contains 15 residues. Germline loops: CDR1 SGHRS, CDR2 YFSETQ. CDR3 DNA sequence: TGCGCCAGCAGCGAAAGCGGGATATCCTACAATGAGCAGTTCTTC. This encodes CASSESGISYNEQFF. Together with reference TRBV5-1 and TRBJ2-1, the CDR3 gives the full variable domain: KAGVTQTPRYLIKTRGQQVTLSCSPISGHRSVSWYQQTPGQGLQFLFEYFSETQRNKGNFPGRFSGRQFSNSRSEMNVSTLELGDSALYLCASSESGISYNEQFFGPGTRLTVL.

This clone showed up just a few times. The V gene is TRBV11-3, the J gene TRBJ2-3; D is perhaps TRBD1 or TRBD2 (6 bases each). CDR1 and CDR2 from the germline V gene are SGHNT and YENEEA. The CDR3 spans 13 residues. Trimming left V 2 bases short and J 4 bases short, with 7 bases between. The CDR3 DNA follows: TGTGCCAGCAGCTTAAGGGGGGCAGATACGCAGTATTTT. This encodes CASSLRGADTQYF.

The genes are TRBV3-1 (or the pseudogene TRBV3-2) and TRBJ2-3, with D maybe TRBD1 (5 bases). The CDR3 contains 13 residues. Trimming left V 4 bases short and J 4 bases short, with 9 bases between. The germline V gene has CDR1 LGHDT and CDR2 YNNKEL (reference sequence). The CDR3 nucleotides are TGTGCCAGCAGCCGGCAGGGTTCAGATACGCAGTATTTT. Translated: CASSRQGSDTQYF.

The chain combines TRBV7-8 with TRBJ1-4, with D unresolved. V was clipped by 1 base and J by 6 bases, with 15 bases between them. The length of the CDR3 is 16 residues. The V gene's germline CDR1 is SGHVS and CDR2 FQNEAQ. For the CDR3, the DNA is TGTGCCAGCAGCTTAGTCCTCCTTGGACGGGATGAAAAACTGTTTTTT. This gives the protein CASSLVLLGRDEKLFF.

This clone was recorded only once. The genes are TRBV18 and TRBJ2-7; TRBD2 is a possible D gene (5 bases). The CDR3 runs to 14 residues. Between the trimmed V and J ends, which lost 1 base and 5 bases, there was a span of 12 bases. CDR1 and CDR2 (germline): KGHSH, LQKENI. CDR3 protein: CASSPLSGSHEQYF. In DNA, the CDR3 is TGTGCCAGCTCACCACTTTCGGGGTCCCACGAGCAGTACTTC.

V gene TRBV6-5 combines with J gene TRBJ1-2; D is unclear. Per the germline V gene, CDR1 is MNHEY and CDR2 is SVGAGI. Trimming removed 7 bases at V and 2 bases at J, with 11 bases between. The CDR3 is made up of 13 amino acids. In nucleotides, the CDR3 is TGTGCCAGCACCACGAGGAGCAACTATGGCTACACCTTC. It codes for CASTTRSNYGYTF.